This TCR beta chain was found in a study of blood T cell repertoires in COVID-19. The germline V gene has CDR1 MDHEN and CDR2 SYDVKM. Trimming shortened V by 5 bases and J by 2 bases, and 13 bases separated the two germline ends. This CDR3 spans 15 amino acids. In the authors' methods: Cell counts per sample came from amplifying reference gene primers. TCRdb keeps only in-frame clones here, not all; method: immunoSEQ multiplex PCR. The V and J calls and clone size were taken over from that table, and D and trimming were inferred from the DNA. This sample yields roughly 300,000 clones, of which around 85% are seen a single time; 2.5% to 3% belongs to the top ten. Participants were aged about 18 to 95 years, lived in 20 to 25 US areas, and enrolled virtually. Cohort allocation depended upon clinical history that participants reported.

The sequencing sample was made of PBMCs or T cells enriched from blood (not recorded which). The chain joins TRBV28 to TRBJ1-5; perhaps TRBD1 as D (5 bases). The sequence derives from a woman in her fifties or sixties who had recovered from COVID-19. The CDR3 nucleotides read TGTGCCAGCAGTCCTGGGGGGTACGGCAATCAGCCCCAGCATTTT. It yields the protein CASSPGGYGNQPQHF. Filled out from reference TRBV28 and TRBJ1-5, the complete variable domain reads DVKVTQSSRYLVKRTGEKVFLECVQDMDHENMFWYRQDPGLGLRLIYFSYDVKMKEKGDIPEGYSVSREKKERFSLILESASTNQTSMYLCASSPGGYGNQPQHFGDGTRLSIL.